Listed below are T cell receptor beta chains from one sample, sequenced in a study of T-cell reconstitution after alpha-beta-depleted transplantation in children. TCRdb recomputed calls from the PCR reads with MiXCR, one row per CDR3 protein. The sample lists about 6,200 distinct CDR3 sequences, over 12% occurring once. Material: PBMCs, obtained before TCRalphabeta/CD19-depleted stem cell transplant. Receptor source: a boy aged 5-17 years with acute lymphoblastic leukemia, due to receive a stem cell transplant. CDR3s include the opening cysteine and the closing phenylalanine or tryptophan. Each record gives: CDR3 protein, CDR3 DNA, clone size, D gene, J gene, V gene. D genes are given only for firm matches. Sizes are listed as once, few or many counts, or a class when the clone is expanded.

CDR3 protein: CSDLKGTEAFF
CDR3 DNA: TGCAGCGATTTAAAGGGGACTGAAGCTTTCTTT
clone size: medium-sized
D gene: NA
J gene: TRBJ1-1
V gene: TRBV29-1

CDR3 protein: CASSWTGDSYEQYF
CDR3 DNA: TGTGCCAGCAGTTGGACAGGGGATTCCTACGAGCAGTACTTC
clone size: medium-sized
D gene: TRBD1
J gene: TRBJ2-7
V gene: TRBV9

CDR3 protein: CSATRTGFRYNEQFF
CDR3 DNA: TGCAGTGCGACTCGGACAGGGTTCCGGTACAATGAGCAGTTCTTC
clone size: medium-sized
D gene: TRBD1
J gene: TRBJ2-1
V gene: TRBV20-1

CDR3 protein: CASSYLGWGGAPSGANVLTF
CDR3 DNA: TGTGCCAGCAGCTACTTAGGGTGGGGGGGCGCCCCCTCTGGGGCCAACGTCCTGACTTTC
clone size: medium-sized
D gene: NA
J gene: TRBJ2-6
V gene: TRBV7-9

CDR3 protein: CASSFIAAATYEQYF
CDR3 DNA: TGTGCCAGCAGTTTTATAGCGGCAGCTACCTACGAGCAGTACTTC
clone size: medium-sized
D gene: NA
J gene: TRBJ2-7
V gene: TRBV28

CDR3 protein: CASSGDRNTEAFF
CDR3 DNA: TGTGCCAGCAGCGGTGACAGGAACACTGAAGCTTTCTTT
clone size: medium-sized
D gene: NA
J gene: TRBJ1-1
V gene: TRBV9

CDR3 protein: CASSSGTRRNQPQHF
CDR3 DNA: TGTGCCAGCAGTTCGGGGACGAGGCGCAATCAGCCCCAGCATTTT
clone size: medium-sized
D gene: NA
J gene: TRBJ1-5
V gene: TRBV27

CDR3 protein: CASSLVSRTTYEQYF
CDR3 DNA: TGTGCCAGCAGCTTGGTATCCAGGACCACCTACGAGCAGTACTTC
clone size: medium-sized
D gene: NA
J gene: TRBJ2-7
V gene: TRBV5-5

CDR3 protein: CASSRDLGTGELFF
CDR3 DNA: TGCGCCAGCAGCAGGGACCTAGGGACCGGGGAGCTGTTTTTT
clone size: medium-sized
D gene: NA
J gene: TRBJ2-2
V gene: TRBV5-1

CDR3 protein: CASSDPLGAKDTQYF
CDR3 DNA: TGTGCCAGCAGCGATCCCTTGGGGGCCAAAGATACGCAGTATTTT
clone size: medium-sized
D gene: NA
J gene: TRBJ2-3
V gene: TRBV5-8